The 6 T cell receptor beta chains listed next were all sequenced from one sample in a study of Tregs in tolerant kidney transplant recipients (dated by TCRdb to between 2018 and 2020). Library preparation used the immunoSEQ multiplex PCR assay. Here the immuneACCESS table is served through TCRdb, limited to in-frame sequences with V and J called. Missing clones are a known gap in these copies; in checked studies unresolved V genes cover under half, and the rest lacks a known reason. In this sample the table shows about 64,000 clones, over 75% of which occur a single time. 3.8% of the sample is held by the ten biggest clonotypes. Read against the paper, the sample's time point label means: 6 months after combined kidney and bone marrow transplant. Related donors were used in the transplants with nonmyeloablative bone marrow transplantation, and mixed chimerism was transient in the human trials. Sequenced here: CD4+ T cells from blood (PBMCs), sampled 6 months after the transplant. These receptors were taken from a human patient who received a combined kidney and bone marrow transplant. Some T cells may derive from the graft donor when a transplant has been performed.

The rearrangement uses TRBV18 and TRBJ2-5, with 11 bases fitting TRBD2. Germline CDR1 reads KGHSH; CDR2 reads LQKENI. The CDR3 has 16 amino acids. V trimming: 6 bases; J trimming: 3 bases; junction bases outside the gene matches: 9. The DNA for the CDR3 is TGTGCCAGCTCTAAGGGACTAGCGGAGAGTAAAGAGACCCAGTACTTC. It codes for CASSKGLAESKETQYF.

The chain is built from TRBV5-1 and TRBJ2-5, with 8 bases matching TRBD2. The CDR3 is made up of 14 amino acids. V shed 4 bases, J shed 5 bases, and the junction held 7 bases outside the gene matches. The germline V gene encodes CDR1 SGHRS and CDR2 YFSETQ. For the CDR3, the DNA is TGCGCCAGCAGCCCTGGACTAGCAGGCGAGACCCAGTACTTC. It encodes CASSPGLAGETQYF.

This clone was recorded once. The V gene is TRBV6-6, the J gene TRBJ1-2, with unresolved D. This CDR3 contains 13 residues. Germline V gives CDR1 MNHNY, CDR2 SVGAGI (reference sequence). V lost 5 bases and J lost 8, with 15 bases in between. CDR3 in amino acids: CASSTGVGSGYTF. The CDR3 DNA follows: TGTGCCAGCAGTACCGGGGTTGGAAGCGGCTACACCTTC.

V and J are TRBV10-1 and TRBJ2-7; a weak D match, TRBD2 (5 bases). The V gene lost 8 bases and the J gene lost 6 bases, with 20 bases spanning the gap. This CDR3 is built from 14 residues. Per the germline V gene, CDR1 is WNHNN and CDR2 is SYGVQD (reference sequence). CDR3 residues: CASPLDTRECEQYF. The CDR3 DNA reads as TGCGCCAGCCCGTTGGATACTCGGGAATGCGAGCAGTACTTC.

The CDR3 sequence: CASSVLTGVAGANVLTF. The CDR3 coding sequence is TGTGCCAGCAGCGTCTTGACAGGGGTGGCTGGGGCCAACGTCCTGACTTTC. The gene calls are TRBV9 and TRBJ2-6, with TRBD1 matching 8 bases. The CDR3 runs to 17 residues. Germline trimming cut 2 bases from V and 2 bases from J; bases unmatched to any gene: 6. Germline V gene lookup returns CDR1 SGDLS and CDR2 YYNGEE.

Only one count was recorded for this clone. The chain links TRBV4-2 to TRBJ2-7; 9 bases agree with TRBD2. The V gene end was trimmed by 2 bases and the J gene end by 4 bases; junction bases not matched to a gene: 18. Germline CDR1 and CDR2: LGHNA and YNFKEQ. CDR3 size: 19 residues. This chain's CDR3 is CASSQKWGDVSGRRYEQYF. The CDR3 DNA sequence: TGTGCCAGCAGCCAAAAATGGGGAGATGTTAGCGGGAGACGGTACGAGCAGTACTTC.